These 26 T cell receptor beta chains were all obtained from the same sample, sequenced in a study of shared clonotypes between healthy human individuals. Produced via immunoSEQ multiplex PCR; TCRdb's table is partial and in-frame only. Of millions of clones detected, over 85% appear once; the ten largest clones hold more than 0.12%. The specimen sequenced was naive CD4+ T cells sorted from blood. The subset here: CD45RA+ positively selected. These receptors were collected from a man between 18 and 29 years old in good health.

The table lists this clone with a count of one. J is TRBJ1-1 and V is TRBV4-1; D uncertain. Per the germline V gene, CDR1 is MGHRA and CDR2 is YSYEKL. This CDR3 comprises 14 residues. With 4 bases removed from V and 1 base from J, the gap between germline ends came to 10 bases. The CDR3 is CASSLWMANTEAFF. In nucleotides, the CDR3 is TGCGCCAGCAGCCTATGGATGGCGAACACTGAAGCTTTCTTT.

This chain connects TRBV30 to TRBJ1-2; TRBD1 matches 9 bases. CDR1 is GTSNPN, CDR2 SVGIG, per germline (reference sequence). V dropped 6 bases and J dropped 7; count of bases not matched to a gene: 9. This CDR3 region has 13 residues. CDR3 loop: CACRDRVGGGYTF. For the CDR3, the DNA is TGTGCCTGTCGGGACAGGGTCGGAGGTGGCTACACCTTC.

The chain couples TRBV28 to TRBJ1-5, with 8 positions matching TRBD1. Germline trimming cut 3 bases from V and 6 bases from J; bases unmatched to any gene: 10. The V gene's germline CDR1 is MDHEN and CDR2 SYDVKM. The CDR3 has 16 amino acids. The CDR3 reads CASSFLSGQDGQPQHF. In DNA, the CDR3 is TGTGCCAGCAGTTTTCTGTCGGGACAGGACGGTCAGCCCCAGCATTTT.

The V and J genes are TRBV6-1 and TRBJ1-2; D gene ambiguous. Germline-derived CDR1 and CDR2 are MNHNS and SASEGT. Trimming pared 5 bases from V and 0 bases from J, leaving 10 bases between. The CDR3 has 14 amino acids. The CDR3 DNA sequence: TGTGCCAGCAGTCAAGAACCAGCTAACTATGGCTACACCTTC. Amino acids: CASSQEPANYGYTF.

The CDR3 protein is CASSLQWRGQETQYF. As DNA, the CDR3 is TGTGCCAGTAGCCTCCAATGGCGGGGGCAAGAGACCCAGTACTTC. The chain is built from TRBV19 and TRBJ2-5; 7 bases agree with TRBD2. V lost 6 bases and J lost 2; bases outside the gene matches: 9. Germline CDR1 reads LNHDA; CDR2 reads SQIVND (reference sequence). The CDR3 has 15 amino acids.

Remarks on this clone: The same CDR3 also results from other DNA sequences found in this sample. V usage is TRBV28 and J usage is TRBJ2-7; 9 bases are shared with TRBD1. V dropped 4 bases and J dropped 4; count of bases not matched to a gene: 5. Germline loops: CDR1 MDHEN, CDR2 SYDVKM. This CDR3 contains 14 residues. The CDR3 spells CASSSPGQGYEQYF. For the CDR3, the DNA is TGTGCCAGCAGTTCTCCGGGACAGGGTTACGAGCAGTACTTC.

This chain uses TRBV19 with TRBJ2-7; TRBD2 matches 12 bases. Germline V gives CDR1 LNHDA, CDR2 SQIVND (reference sequence). V gave up 5 bases and J gave up 3 bases; unmatched junction bases: 5. The CDR3 is 15 residues long. The CDR3 region has the DNA TGTGCCAGTAGTCAAAGGACTAGCGGGAACTACGAGCAGTACTTC. Its protein product is CASSQRTSGNYEQYF.

The gene calls are TRBV19 and TRBJ2-7, with unresolved D. Germline CDR1 and CDR2: LNHDA and SQIVND (reference sequence). The V end was cut by 1 base, the J end by 0 bases, with 10 bases between. The CDR3 runs to 15 residues. CDR3 residues: CASSIGHLSSYEQYF. The CDR3 DNA follows: TGTGCCAGTAGTATAGGACACCTAAGCTCCTACGAGCAGTACTTC.

The chain joins TRBV11-2 to TRBJ2-1; 8 positions agree with TRBD2. Germline trimming cut 8 bases from V and 2 bases from J; bases unmatched to any gene: 8. Germline CDR1 SGHAT, CDR2 FQNNGV. The CDR3 length is 15 residues. The CDR3 region has the DNA TGTGCCAGCCGTACCCAGCGGGGGCCCTACAATGAGCAGTTCTTC. Its translation is CASRTQRGPYNEQFF.

In regard to this clone: The same CDR3 arises from other DNA sequences in this sample as well. The chain is built from TRBV7-2 and TRBJ2-3, with unresolved D. V was pared by 2 bases and J by 1 base, with 4 bases between. Germline assignment: CDR1 SGHTA and CDR2 FQGNSA. The CDR3 extends over 13 amino acids. The CDR3 protein is CASSLLGTDTQYF. The CDR3 bases are TGTGCCAGCAGCTTACTGGGCACAGATACGCAGTATTTT.

The table lists this clone with a count of one. The chain joins TRBV7-2 to TRBJ2-3, with 9 bases fitting TRBD1. Germline-derived CDR1 and CDR2 are SGHTA and FQGNSA. V lost 5 bases to trimming and J lost 4 bases; unmatched junction nucleotides: 10. The CDR3 has 16 residues. In DNA, the CDR3 is TGTGCCAGCAGCCTGGGACAGGGAAATTTTGCAGATACGCAGTATTTT. Translated, it gives CASSLGQGNFADTQYF.

A remark on this clone: Other nucleotide sequences in the sample specify the same CDR3. The chain couples TRBV19 to TRBJ1-5; D gene uncertain. Deletions cut 4 bases from V and 2 bases from J, with 6 bases between. Germline lookup yields CDR1 LNHDA and CDR2 SQIVND (reference sequence). The CDR3 has 13 amino acids. The CDR3 nucleotides are TGTGCCAGTAGTACTCGGGGCAATCAGCCCCAGCATTTT. It translates to CASSTRGNQPQHF.

The chain has TRBV5-4 and TRBJ1-2; 7 nucleotides align to TRBD1. This CDR3 comprises 15 residues. Trimming cost V 2 bases and J 7 bases; bases outside gene matches: 11. Germline lookup yields CDR1 SGHNT and CDR2 YYREEE (reference sequence). Here the CDR3 DNA reads TGTGCCAGCAGCTTAGGAGGGGGCGGGGAGAGTGGCTACACCTTC. This translates into CASSLGGGGESGYTF.

The rearrangement joins TRBV10-2 to TRBJ1-2, with TRBD1 matching over 7 bases. The junction had 9 bases not matched to a gene; V was cut back by 3 bases and J by 8 bases. This CDR3 has 14 residues. The V gene's germline CDR1 is WSHSY and CDR2 SAAADI. This chain's CDR3 is CASSEQGSIQGYTF. CDR3 nucleotides: TGCGCCAGCAGTGAACAGGGGAGTATACAAGGCTACACCTTC.

DNA for the CDR3: TGTGCCAGCAGGCCCCGGGACAGGGGCCACTATGGCTACACCTTC. Its protein product is CASRPRDRGHYGYTF. This sequence joins TRBV6-6 and TRBJ1-2, with TRBD1 matching 10 bases. This CDR3 is built from 15 residues. Per germline, CDR1 MNHNY and CDR2 SVGAGI (reference sequence). Trimming took 6 bases from V and 3 from J; bases not matched to a gene: 7.

The gene calls are TRBV19 and TRBJ2-3, with 7 bases aligning to TRBD2. The germline gives CDR1 LNHDA, CDR2 SQIVND (reference sequence). J gave up 0 bases and V 7 bases, and 7 bases lay outside the gene matches. CDR3 length: 15 residues. CDR3 loop: CASTPAGSSTDTQYF. DNA for the CDR3: TGTGCCAGTACCCCAGCGGGGTCGAGCACAGATACGCAGTATTTT.

The chain couples TRBV6-5 to TRBJ1-5; no clear D gene. Per the germline V gene, CDR1 is MNHEY and CDR2 is SVGAGI. The CDR3 totals 13 residues. With 2 bases removed from V and 6 bases from J, the gap between germline ends came to 8 bases. The CDR3 reads CASSYDPSQPQHF. In DNA, the CDR3 is TGTGCCAGCAGTTACGACCCTAGTCAGCCCCAGCATTTT.

The chain employs TRBV2 and TRBJ2-7; 11 bases are shared with TRBD2. The CDR3 length is 15 residues. Germline loops: CDR1 SNHLY, CDR2 FYNNEI. V lost 7 bases to trimming and J lost 5 bases; unmatched junction nucleotides: 10. The CDR3 is CASTPRLAGSNEQYF. The CDR3 DNA reads as TGTGCCAGCACCCCACGACTAGCGGGAAGCAACGAGCAGTACTTC.

The chain couples TRBV6-1 to TRBJ2-7, with a tentative D call TRBD2 (5 bases). From germline, CDR1 is MNHNS and CDR2 SASEGT. This CDR3 contains 12 residues. V lost 5 bases to trimming and J lost 3 bases, with 8 bases between them. The CDR3 spells CASSPGYYEQYF. CDR3 nucleotide sequence: TGTGCCAGCAGTCCGGGATACTACGAGCAGTACTTC.

As regards this clone: Within the sample, other DNA sequences also encode this same CDR3. V is TRBV7-9 and J is TRBJ1-1; D may be TRBD1 (5 bases). The V and J ends lost 0 bases and 2 bases respectively, with 7 bases between them. The CDR3 is made up of 14 amino acids. Germline V lookup: CDR1 SEHNR, CDR2 FQNEAQ (reference sequence). Written as DNA, the CDR3 is TGTGCCAGCAGCTTAGCAGGGGCCAACACTGAAGCTTTCTTT. Its translation: CASSLAGANTEAFF.

The rearrangement uses TRBV7-9 and TRBJ1-6, with D maybe TRBD1 (5 bases). The V and J ends lost 4 bases and 4 bases respectively, with 11 bases between them. Germline V gene sequence: CDR1 SEHNR, CDR2 FQNEAQ (reference sequence). The CDR3 is made up of 15 amino acids. The CDR3 DNA is TGTGCCAGCAGCTGGTCGGGACGGTATAATTCACCCCTCCACTTT. Its protein product is CASSWSGRYNSPLHF.

The gene calls are TRBV11-2 and TRBJ1-6; 9 bases map to TRBD1. The CDR3 spans 14 residues. The germline V gene has CDR1 SGHAT and CDR2 FQNNGV. V lost 4 bases to trimming and J lost 11 bases; unmatched junction nucleotides: 6. CDR3 bases: TGTGCCAGCAGCTGGGGGACAGGGTATCCACCCCTCCACTTT. Its protein product is CASSWGTGYPPLHF.

The chain has TRBV5-1 and TRBJ1-1; D possibly corresponds to TRBD1 (6 bases). This CDR3 has 14 residues. Germline CDR1 is SGHRS and CDR2 is YFSETQ. The V and J ends lost 4 bases and 5 bases respectively, with 15 bases between them. For the CDR3, the DNA is TGCGCCAGCAGCACGACACAGGGTTGGACTGAAGCTTTCTTT. It codes for CASSTTQGWTEAFF.

The rearrangement joins TRBV6-5 to TRBJ2-7; no clear D gene. The CDR3 covers 11 residues. The V end lost 5 bases, the J end lost 9 bases, and 11 bases lay between the germline ends. CDR1 is MNHEY, CDR2 SVGAGI, per germline. This CDR3 is CASSGDSGQYF. The CDR3 DNA reads as TGTGCCAGCAGTGGCGATTCTGGGCAGTACTTC.

J is TRBJ1-5 and V is TRBV28; D perhaps matches TRBD1 (5 bases). CDR1 and CDR2 from the germline V gene are MDHEN and SYDVKM. Trimming pared 7 bases from V and 4 bases from J, leaving 11 bases between. The CDR3 spans 13 residues. The CDR3 coding sequence is TGTGCCAGCATCCCGGGGGGGAATCAGCCCCAGCATTTT. Amino acid sequence: CASIPGGNQPQHF.

The chain uses TRBV11-2 and TRBJ2-3; 7 nucleotides agree with TRBD2. CDR1 SGHAT and CDR2 FQNNGV come from the germline V gene. This CDR3 has 15 residues. Trimming took 3 bases from V and 3 from J; bases not matched to a gene: 6. CDR3 in DNA: TGTGCCAGCAGCTTTAGTGGGAGGGCAACAGATACGCAGTATTTT. Its protein product is CASSFSGRATDTQYF. Full variable domain (outside the CDR3, taken from reference TRBV11-2 and TRBJ2-3): EAGVAQSPRYKIIEKRQSVAFWCNPISGHATLYWYQQILGQGPKLLIQFQNNGVVDDSQLPKDRFSAERLKGVDSTLKIQPAKLEDSAVYLCASSFSGRATDTQYFGPGTRLTVL.